A single TCR beta chain is shown here with its context. Sequencing was performed with immunoSEQ multiplex PCR; in TCRdb, only in-frame clones are kept and a portion is missing. This table has some 140,000 clones, roughly 78% appearing once. This sample stems from a study of blood T cell repertoires in COVID-19. The germline gives CDR1 SGHRS, CDR2 YFSETQ. This CDR3 contains 15 residues. V lost 3 bases to trimming and J lost 7 bases; unmatched junction nucleotides: 9. The V call is TRBV5-1, the J call TRBJ2-1, with 8 bases that match TRBD2. This clonotype was obtained from a man between 60 and 75 years old with acute or convalescent COVID-19. The sample comprised peripheral blood. The CDR3 loop reads CASSWGAGERNEQFF. CDR3 in DNA: TGCGCCAGCAGCTGGGGAGCGGGAGAGAGGAATGAGCAGTTCTTC.